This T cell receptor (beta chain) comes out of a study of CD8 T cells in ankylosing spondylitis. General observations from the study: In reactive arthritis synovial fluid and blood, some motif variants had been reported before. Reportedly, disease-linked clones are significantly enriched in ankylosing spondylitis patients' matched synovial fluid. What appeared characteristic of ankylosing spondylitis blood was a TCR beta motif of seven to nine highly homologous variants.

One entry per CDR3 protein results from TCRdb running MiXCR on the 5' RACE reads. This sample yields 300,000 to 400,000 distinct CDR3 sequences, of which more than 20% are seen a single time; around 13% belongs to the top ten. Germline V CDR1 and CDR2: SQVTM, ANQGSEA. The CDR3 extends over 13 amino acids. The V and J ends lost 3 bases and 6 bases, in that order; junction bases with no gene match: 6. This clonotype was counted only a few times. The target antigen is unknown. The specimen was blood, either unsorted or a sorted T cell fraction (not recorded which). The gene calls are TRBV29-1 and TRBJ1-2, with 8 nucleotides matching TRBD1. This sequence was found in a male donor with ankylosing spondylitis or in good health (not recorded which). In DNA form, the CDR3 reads TGCAGCGTTGAGGGGCCAGGGGGCAATGGCTACACCTTC. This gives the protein CSVEGPGGNGYTF.